This T cell receptor beta chain was profiled in a study of beta chain features in type 1 diabetes. Study outcomes and limitations: Equally in patients and controls, PCR might preferentially amplify shorter templates. A cDNA-based sequencing approach could over-represent cells with high TCR expression.

As every portion of the isolated RNA was reverse transcribed, the sequencing read expressed TCRB transcripts. The method was immunoSEQ multiplex PCR; TCRdb's version includes in-frame clones alone and lacks a portion of them. The data hold fewer than 500,000 clones, with more than 11% observed a single time. CDR1 is GTSNPN and CDR2 is SVGIG in the germline V gene (reference sequence). This CDR3 has 14 amino acids. Trimming stripped 4 bases from V and 1 base from J, with 13 bases between. This clone was counted between two and nine times. As yet, its antigen is unknown. The source of this sequence is a man in his thirties or forties in good health. Sequenced input: naive CD4+ T cells from blood. This chain uses TRBV30 with TRBJ1-1; tentatively, D is TRBD1 (6 bases). CDR3 in amino acids: CAWIPGQTNTEAFF. The CDR3 DNA reads TGTGCCTGGATTCCCGGACAGACGAACACTGAAGCTTTCTTT.